This T cell receptor beta chain was sequenced during a study of T cell repertoires in cytomegalovirus infection. The wider study: TCR beta signatures that were public indicated CMV infection and matching HLA type.

General study points: Ex vivo responses were dominated by HLA-C-restricted CMV-specific TCR beta clonotypes.

The trim removed 4 bases at V and 5 bases at J, leaving 7 bases unmatched. Germline CDR1 is MGHRA and CDR2 is YSYEKL. The CDR3 loop spans 15 amino acids. Points on this clonotype: The antigen remains unidentified.

In TCRdb, the reads were re-called with MiXCR into one record per CDR3 protein. This table holds 250,000 or so distinct CDR3 sequences, approximately 15% found once. The clonotype originates from a human donor in good health (CMV status not recorded). Some clones in this sample may be carry-over from other donors' samples. The source material was CD8+ T cells from PBMCs. The chain recombines TRBV4-1 with TRBJ2-7; 11 positions match TRBD1. CDR3 in DNA: TGCGCCAGCAGCCTACGAGGGACAGGGGGAGACGAGCAGTACTTC. Protein: CASSLRGTGGDEQYF.